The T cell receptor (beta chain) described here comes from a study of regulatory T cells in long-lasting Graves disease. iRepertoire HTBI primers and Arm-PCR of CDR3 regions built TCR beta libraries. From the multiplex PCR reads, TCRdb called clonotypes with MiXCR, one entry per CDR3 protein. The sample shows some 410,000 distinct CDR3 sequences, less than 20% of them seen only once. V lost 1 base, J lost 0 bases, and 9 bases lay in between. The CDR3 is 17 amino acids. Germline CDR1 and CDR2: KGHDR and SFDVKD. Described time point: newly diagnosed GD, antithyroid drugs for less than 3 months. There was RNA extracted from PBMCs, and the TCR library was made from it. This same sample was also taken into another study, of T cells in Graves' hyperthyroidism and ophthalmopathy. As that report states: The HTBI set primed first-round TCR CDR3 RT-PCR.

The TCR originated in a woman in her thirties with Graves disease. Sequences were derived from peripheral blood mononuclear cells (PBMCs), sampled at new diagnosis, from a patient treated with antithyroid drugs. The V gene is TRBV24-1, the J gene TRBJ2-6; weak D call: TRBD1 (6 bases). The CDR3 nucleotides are TGTGCCACCAGTGATTTACCGGACAGCTCTGGGGCCAACGTCCTGACTTTC. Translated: CATSDLPDSSGANVLTF.